The present entry profiles one T cell receptor beta chain with its context. Its antigen is as yet unknown. The CDR3 runs 15 residues. The germline CDR1 and CDR2 sequences are SGHRS and YFSETQ. V gave up 4 bases and J gave up 5 bases, with 18 bases separating them. The primer mix had 60 Vbeta and 13 Jbeta primers. Assay used: immunoSEQ multiplex PCR; TCRdb lists only in-frame clones, some missing. Found here are 170,000 or so clones, under 90% of them singletons; the top ten hold 6% to 7.5%. This sample is part of a study of cytomegalovirus exposure and HLA in healthy donors. Study in general: A prior analysis found 117 million unique TCR beta sequences from approximately 200 million T cells. Broader study findings: Sequencing depth roughly uniform across donors was assumed in presence/absence analyses. Immune exposure information comprised only CMV serostatus. Later analysis associated a missense DCLRE1C variant with TCR beta V- and J-gene trimming.

The source material was PBMCs. This receptor was obtained from a young man in good health and CMV-seropositive. The genes are TRBV5-1 and TRBJ2-5, with a possible D match to TRBD2 (6 bases). The CDR3 coding sequence is TGCGCCAGCAGCCCCAGGGACCAAGGGAGGGAGACCCAGTACTTC. Translated, it gives CASSPRDQGRETQYF.